One sample yielded the 27 T cell receptor beta chains listed below, sequenced in a study of blood T cell repertoires in COVID-19. Sequencing used immunoSEQ multiplex PCR; TCRdb keeps in-frame clones, though not all of them. The sample yields around 340,000 clones, around 85% seen once. The specimen was PBMCs or T cells enriched from blood (not recorded which). These receptors were taken from a woman aged 40 to 49 with acute COVID-19.

The chain uses TRBV7-9 and TRBJ2-5; D may be TRBD2 (6 bases). CDR3 length: 17 residues. The ends were cut back, 6 bases at V and 4 bases at J, with 24 bases in the middle. CDR1 and CDR2 from the germline V gene are SEHNR and FQNEAQ (reference sequence). CDR3 residues: CASSPTARGGGSETQYF. The CDR3, as DNA: TGTGCCAGCAGTCCAACAGCCCGGGGAGGCGGATCAGAGACCCAGTACTTC.

The chain employs TRBV19 and TRBJ1-5; maybe TRBD1 (5 bases). The V and J ends lost 3 bases and 5 bases respectively, with 14 bases between them. Germline CDR1 and CDR2: LNHDA and SQIVND (reference sequence). The CDR3 covers 15 residues. The CDR3 region is CASSIPPPTDQPQHF. Here the CDR3 DNA reads TGTGCCAGTAGTATTCCCCCCCCGACAGATCAGCCCCAGCATTTT.

V is TRBV15 and J is TRBJ2-7; the D is unclear. In germline, CDR1 is LNHNV, CDR2 YYDKDF (reference sequence). Trimming took 1 base from V and 1 from J, leaving 11 bases between them. This CDR3 region has 15 residues. The CDR3 region has the DNA TGTGCCACCAGCAGAGGTGGCGGATTATCCTACGAGCAGTACTTC. Residues: CATSRGGGLSYEQYF.

J is TRBJ2-1 and V is TRBV11-2, with TRBD2 identical over 14 bases. The germline gives CDR1 SGHAT, CDR2 FQNNGV. V gave up 5 bases and J gave up 6 bases; unmatched junction bases: 6. This CDR3 has 16 amino acids. The CDR3 nucleotides read TGTGCCAGCAGCCTAACAGGACTAGCGGGGGGCAATGAGCAGTTCTTC. Protein product: CASSLTGLAGGNEQFF.

The gene calls are TRBV28 and TRBJ2-1, with 10 positions matching TRBD2. The CDR3 is 16 residues long. Germline V gene lookup returns CDR1 MDHEN and CDR2 SYDVKM. The V and J ends lost 5 bases and 7 bases, in that order; junction bases with no gene match: 11. CDR3 nucleotide sequence: TGTGCCAGCAGTCTCATCTCTAGCGGGAGTTTGAATGAGCAGTTCTTC. Amino acids: CASSLISSGSLNEQFF.

V usage is TRBV2 and J usage is TRBJ1-2; D gene uncertain. The CDR3 is 11 residues long. V lost 6 bases, J lost 8 bases, and 10 bases lay in between. The germline V gene has CDR1 SNHLY and CDR2 FYNNEI. The DNA for the CDR3 is TGTGCCAGCAGGCCTCGGTCCGGCTACACCTTC. Protein: CASRPRSGYTF.

The chain carries TRBV11-2 and TRBJ2-7; 10 bases align to TRBD1. J lost 4 bases, V lost 1 base, and 4 bases had no gene match. Germline V gene data show CDR1 as SGHAT and CDR2 as FQNNGV. The CDR3 has 15 amino acids. The CDR3 nucleotides read TGTGCCAGCAGCTTAGCCGACAGGGGGCCTTACGAGCAGTACTTC. It is translated as CASSLADRGPYEQYF.

The chain recombines TRBV14 with TRBJ2-3, with 9 bases lining up with TRBD1. CDR1 and CDR2 (germline): SGHDN, FVKESK. CDR3 length: 14 amino acids. Trimming cost V 1 base and J 8 bases; bases outside gene matches: 4. In DNA form, the CDR3 reads TGTGCCAGCAGCCAAGTTACAGGGGGCACTACGCAGTATTTT. Translating it yields CASSQVTGGTTQYF.

The chain uses TRBV18 and TRBJ2-7; a possible D gene is TRBD2 (5 bases). V shed 2 bases and J shed 6 bases, with 17 bases lying between them. The germline V gene encodes CDR1 KGHSH and CDR2 LQKENI. This CDR3 region has 15 residues. CDR3 DNA: TGTGCCAGCTCACCAAATTCTGGGGTACTAGGCGAGCAGTACTTC. Translating it yields CASSPNSGVLGEQYF.

The chain couples TRBV11-2 to TRBJ2-7; no definite D call. Looked up from germline, CDR1 is SGHAT and CDR2 is FQNNGV. The germline V and J ends were trimmed by 0 bases and 5 bases, with 8 bases remaining between them. The CDR3 spans 13 residues. CDR3 region: CASSLDRSDEQYF. Here the CDR3 DNA reads TGTGCCAGCAGCTTAGATCGGTCCGACGAGCAGTACTTC.

The chain recombines TRBV7-9 with TRBJ1-2, with D possibly being TRBD1 (5 bases). CDR3 length: 14 residues. CDR1 is SEHNR and CDR2 is FQNEAQ in the germline V gene (reference sequence). Deletions cut 5 bases from V and 4 bases from J, with 14 bases between. DNA of the CDR3: TGTGCCAGCAGCGAGGGACTGGTGGGCTATGGCTACACCTTC. This translates into CASSEGLVGYGYTF.

This chain uses TRBV7-9 with TRBJ1-1; D uncertain. In germline, CDR1 is SEHNR, CDR2 FQNEAQ (reference sequence). This CDR3 is built from 15 residues. V lost 4 bases and J 0 bases, leaving 12 bases between the germline ends. CDR3 protein: CASSSVAGVNTEAFF. The DNA for the CDR3 is TGTGCCAGCAGCTCAGTGGCGGGCGTGAACACTGAAGCTTTCTTT.

The rearrangement links TRBV27 to TRBJ2-7, with 10 bases that match TRBD1. In germline, CDR1 is MNHEY, CDR2 SMNVEV (reference sequence). The CDR3 is 16 amino acids. J was trimmed by 2 bases and V by 5 bases; bases with no gene match: 9. This CDR3 is CASSPSRTGGPYEQYF. The DNA of the CDR3 is TGTGCCAGCAGTCCATCAAGGACAGGGGGTCCCTACGAGCAGTACTTC.

The chain has TRBV9 and TRBJ2-7; 7 bases are a match to TRBD1. The V gene end was trimmed by 4 bases and the J gene end by 5 bases; junction bases not matched to a gene: 9. The CDR3 has 14 residues. The V gene's germline CDR1 is SGDLS and CDR2 YYNGEE. The CDR3 is CASSPGGGENEQYF. The DNA for the CDR3 is TGTGCCAGCAGCCCAGGGGGTGGTGAGAACGAGCAGTACTTC.

V gene TRBV19 combines with J gene TRBJ1-5; TRBD1 is a possible D gene (5 bases). Germline V gene data show CDR1 as LNHDA and CDR2 as SQIVND (reference sequence). This CDR3 spans 12 amino acids. Trimming pared 9 bases from V and 3 bases from J, leaving 9 bases between. CDR3 sequence reads: CASGGDNQPQHF. CDR3 DNA sequence: TGTGCCAGCGGGGGGGACAATCAGCCCCAGCATTTT. The variable domain in full, with the rest retrieved from reference TRBV19 and TRBJ1-5, is DGGITQSPKYLFRKEGQNVTLSCEQNLNHDAMYWYRQDPGQGLRLIYYSQIVNDFQKGDIAEGYSVSREKKESFPLTVTSAQKNPTAFYLCASGGDNQPQHFGDGTRLSIL.

This clone was observed a single time. The CDR3 protein is CASSPITSGGADTQYF. The CDR3 DNA follows: TGCGCCAGCAGCCCAATTACTAGCGGGGGGGCAGATACGCAGTATTTT. This sequence joins TRBV5-1 and TRBJ2-3, with TRBD2 matching 13 bases. Germline-derived CDR1 and CDR2 are SGHRS and YFSETQ. The CDR3 covers 16 residues. Trimming cost V 4 bases and J 4 bases; bases outside gene matches: 6. Full variable domain (remainder filled in from reference TRBV5-1 and TRBJ2-3): KAGVTQTPRYLIKTRGQQVTLSCSPISGHRSVSWYQQTPGQGLQFLFEYFSETQRNKGNFPGRFSGRQFSNSRSEMNVSTLELGDSALYLCASSPITSGGADTQYFGPGTRLTVL.

The rearrangement joins TRBV5-4 to TRBJ2-6, with D possibly being TRBD1 (5 bases). Looked up from germline, CDR1 is SGHNT and CDR2 is YYREEE (reference sequence). The ends were cut back, 4 bases at V and 0 bases at J, with 11 bases in the middle. The CDR3 is made up of 16 amino acids. The CDR3, as DNA: TGTGCCAGCAGCGACAGTTCAAGCTCTGGGGCCAACGTCCTGACTTTC. This translates into CASSDSSSSGANVLTF.

There are a few counts of this clone. The genes are TRBV6-2 or TRBV6-3 and TRBJ1-1; possibly TRBD1 for D (5 bases). Germline CDR1 MNHEY, CDR2 SVGEGT. V dropped 5 bases and J dropped 8 bases, with 24 bases sitting between them. The CDR3 has 16 amino acids. The CDR3 protein is CASSRIAVRGTSEAFF. CDR3 nucleotide sequence: TGTGCCAGCAGTCGTATTGCAGTTAGGGGTACATCCGAAGCTTTCTTT.

The chain recombines TRBV3-1 (or the pseudogene TRBV3-2) with TRBJ2-1; 12 bases are shared with TRBD2. Trimming took 3 bases from V and 9 from J; bases not matched to a gene: 9. This CDR3 region has 16 residues. Germline CDR1 and CDR2: LGHDT and YNNKEL (reference sequence). Here the CDR3 DNA reads TGTGCCAGCAGCCAGGGCCTAGCGGGGGGGCGGAGTGAGCAGTTCTTC. It is translated as CASSQGLAGGRSEQFF.

CDR3 residues: CASSLNRAAYEQYF. The CDR3 region has the DNA TGTGCCAGCAGCTTAAACAGGGCTGCCTACGAGCAGTACTTC. The V gene is TRBV7-2, the J gene TRBJ2-7; the D gene is possibly TRBD1 (6 bases). The CDR3 spans 14 residues. Looked up from germline, CDR1 is SGHTA and CDR2 is FQGNSA. Deletions cut 2 bases from V and 2 bases from J, with 10 bases between.

This clone was counted only a few times. The CDR3 here is CASSRDRGRNNEQFF. CDR3 nucleotides: TGTGCCAGCAGTCGAGACAGGGGGAGGAACAATGAGCAGTTCTTC. V is TRBV2 and J is TRBJ2-1; TRBD1 aligns across 9 bases. The CDR3 contains 15 residues. Trimming at V came to 5 bases and at J to 5 bases, leaving 7 bases not matched to a gene. Per the germline V gene, CDR1 is SNHLY and CDR2 is FYNNEI.

This chain connects TRBV19 to TRBJ2-7; 12 bases agree with TRBD1. Per germline, CDR1 LNHDA and CDR2 SQIVND (reference sequence). This CDR3 is built from 14 residues. V lost 5 bases, J lost 4 bases, and 3 bases stayed unmatched. In nucleotides, the CDR3 is TGTGCCAGTAGTGAGGGACAGGGGGCTTACGAGCAGTACTTC. It translates to CASSEGQGAYEQYF.

The V call is TRBV14, the J call TRBJ2-2; TRBD2 aligns across 10 bases. The ends lost 5 bases at V and 1 base at J; junction bases unmatched: 10. CDR1 is SGHDN, CDR2 FVKESK, per germline. CDR3 length equals 18 residues. The CDR3 DNA reads TGTGCCAGCAGCAAAGCCAGCGGGGGGGCCCTGAACACCGGGGAGCTGTTTTTT. Its protein product is CASSKASGGALNTGELFF. Based on the CDR3 plus reference TRBV14 and TRBJ2-2, the full variable domain is EAGVTQFPSHSVIEKGQTVTLRCDPISGHDNLYWYRRVMGKEIKFLLHFVKESKQDESGMPNNRFLAERTGGTYSTLKVQPAELEDSGVYFCASSKASGGALNTGELFFGEGSRLTVL.

In this sample, this clone turned up a few times. This rearrangement joins TRBV6-2 or TRBV6-3 to TRBJ1-4; the match to TRBD1 covers 7 bases. Germline V lookup: CDR1 MNHEY, CDR2 SVGEGT. This CDR3 has 13 residues. The junction had 4 bases not matched to a gene; V was cut back by 6 bases and J by 6 bases. CDR3 nucleotide sequence: TGTGCCAGCAGCCGGGACAGCTATGAAAAACTGTTTTTT. This sequence encodes CASSRDSYEKLFF.

The chain carries TRBV7-2 and TRBJ2-7, with D uncertain. The CDR3 length is 11 residues. The germline gives CDR1 SGHTA, CDR2 FQGNSA. Deletions cut 1 base from V and 9 bases from J, with 7 bases between. The CDR3 region has the DNA TGTGCCAGCAGCTTAGGAAGCTGGCAGTACTTC. It codes for CASSLGSWQYF.

The chain combines TRBV6-5 with TRBJ1-5; D is uncertain. The germline V gene encodes CDR1 MNHEY and CDR2 SVGAGI. V was shortened by 6 bases and J by 7 bases, with 7 bases between the two germline ends. This CDR3 is built from 11 residues. The CDR3 sequence: CASSQSQPQHF. In nucleotides, the CDR3 is TGTGCCAGCAGCCAATCCCAGCCCCAGCATTTT.

The rearrangement links TRBV5-1 to TRBJ1-1, with a tentative D call TRBD1 (5 bases). Germline V CDR1 and CDR2: SGHRS, YFSETQ. V shed 4 bases and J shed 1 base, with 14 bases lying between them. The CDR3 is made up of 15 amino acids. In DNA form, the CDR3 reads TGCGCCAGCAGCCTGGCCAGGGATGGGAACACTGAAGCTTTCTTT. Its protein product is CASSLARDGNTEAFF.